The T cell receptor beta chain under discussion was sequenced for a study of blood T cell repertoires in COVID-19. The overall study: Whether acute or convalescent, the COVID-19 samples came from the United States, Italy and Spain. T cells, B-cell-depleted T cells, or PBMCs supplied cDNA or gDNA.

Germline CDR1 LNHDA, CDR2 SQIVND (reference sequence). The CDR3 runs to 13 residues. Between the trimmed V and J ends, which lost 1 base and 4 bases, there was a span of 7 bases. During active infection, Seattle patients enrolled and were then monitored through disease. Authors' processing steps: Amplification from reference gene primers served as the basis for estimated nucleated cell counts. Assay: immunoSEQ multiplex PCR; the TCRdb copy retains only in-frame clones and omits some. V and J calls and clone size are given by that table; D and trimming were obtained from the DNA. The sample lists hundreds of thousands of clones, around 90% occurring once. The sample holds a few counts of this clone.

The sequencing input was peripheral blood. This sequence was found in a woman aged 45-65 years with COVID-19, enrolled during active disease. The chain joins TRBV19 to TRBJ1-1; no clear D gene. In DNA form, the CDR3 reads TGTGCCAGTAGTATAGGACGGAGCACTGAAGCTTTCTTT. Translating gives CASSIGRSTEAFF.